Listed here are 8 T cell receptor beta chains from one sample, sequenced in a study of PD-L1 blockade in urothelial cancer. The data were produced by immunoSEQ multiplex PCR, yet TCRdb's version contains in-frame clones alone and is incomplete. The profile shows about 95,000 clones, around 87% of them singletons. Specified time point: pretreatment peripheral blood. Material: PBMCs, obtained around atezolizumab (anti-PD-L1) treatment. The receptor set was obtained from a man in his sixties with urothelial cancer.

This clone was picked up one time. The DNA for the CDR3 is TGTGCCAGCAGTCCAGGACAGGGAGACTATGGCTACACCTTC. This gives the protein CASSPGQGDYGYTF. The chain joins TRBV4-2 to TRBJ1-2; 8 nucleotides align to TRBD1. With 6 bases clipped from V and 3 bases from J, the junction kept 6 bases outside the gene matches. The germline CDR1 and CDR2 sequences are LGHNA and YNFKEQ. The length of the CDR3 is 14 residues.

The chain is built from TRBV4-1 and TRBJ1-2; D perhaps matches TRBD1 (6 bases). Germline V lookup: CDR1 MGHRA, CDR2 YSYEKL. V was cut by 1 base and J by 2 bases, with 11 bases left in between. The CDR3 has 15 amino acids. DNA of the CDR3: TGCGCCAGCAGCCAAGGAGGGGGTAAGAACTATGGCTACACCTTC. This codes for CASSQGGGKNYGYTF.

This clone was observed a handful of times. The chain combines TRBV18 with TRBJ2-7, with 7 positions matching TRBD2. The CDR3 has 14 residues. Germline CDR1 and CDR2: KGHSH and LQKENI. The ends lost 3 bases at V and 2 bases at J; junction bases unmatched: 4. The DNA of the CDR3 is TGTGCCAGCTCACCCCGGGAGGTCCCCTACGAGCAGTACTTC. Translating it yields CASSPREVPYEQYF. Full variable domain (outside the CDR3, taken from reference TRBV18 and TRBJ2-7): NAGVMQNPRHLVRRRGQEARLRCSPMKGHSHVYWYRQLPEEGLKFMVYLQKENIIDESGMPKERFSAEFPKEGPSILRIQQVVRGDSAAYFCASSPREVPYEQYFGPGTRLTVT.

This chain connects TRBV15 to TRBJ1-3; 11 positions match TRBD1. The V segment lost 3 bases and the J segment 4 bases; nucleotides outside the gene matches: 2. Germline V lookup: CDR1 LNHNV, CDR2 YYDKDF (reference sequence). The CDR3 length is 15 residues. The CDR3 DNA reads TGTGCCACCAGCAGGGACAGGGGGCAAGGAAACACCATATATTTT. Translation gives CATSRDRGQGNTIYF.

The chain joins TRBV15 to TRBJ1-5; 7 bases match TRBD1. There are 14 residues in the CDR3. The germline gives CDR1 LNHNV, CDR2 YYDKDF (reference sequence). The V gene end was trimmed by 4 bases and the J gene end by 7 bases; junction bases not matched to a gene: 7. The CDR3 loop is CATSMTGRQQPQHF. The CDR3, as DNA: TGTGCCACCAGCATGACAGGGAGACAACAGCCCCAGCATTTT.

The chain combines TRBV18 with TRBJ2-5, with 9 bases matching TRBD2. This CDR3 is 17 amino acids long. The junction had 12 bases not matched to a gene; V was cut back by 4 bases and J by 3 bases. In germline, CDR1 is KGHSH, CDR2 LQKENI. The CDR3 nucleotides are TGTGCCAGCTCACTGAGACAGAACTTAGCGGGAGAAGAGACCCAGTACTTC. It translates to CASSLRQNLAGEETQYF.

J is TRBJ2-7 and V is TRBV5-4; maybe TRBD2 (6 bases). V shed 0 bases and J shed 5 bases, with 12 bases lying between them. Germline V gene data show CDR1 as SGHNT and CDR2 as YYREEE (reference sequence). The CDR3 spans 14 residues. CDR3 DNA: TGTGCCAGCAGCTTGGGACTAGATGTCCACGAGCAGTACTTC. This sequence encodes CASSLGLDVHEQYF.

This clone appeared once. Here the CDR3 DNA reads TGTGCCATCAGTGGTAGTCTCGACAGGGGTTCTGGCTACACCTTC. Translated, it gives CAISGSLDRGSGYTF. The rearrangement joins TRBV10-3 to TRBJ1-2; 8 bases align to TRBD1. The germline gives CDR1 ENHRY, CDR2 SYGVKD. This CDR3 is built from 15 residues. J gave up 7 bases and V 4 bases, and 11 bases lay outside the gene matches.